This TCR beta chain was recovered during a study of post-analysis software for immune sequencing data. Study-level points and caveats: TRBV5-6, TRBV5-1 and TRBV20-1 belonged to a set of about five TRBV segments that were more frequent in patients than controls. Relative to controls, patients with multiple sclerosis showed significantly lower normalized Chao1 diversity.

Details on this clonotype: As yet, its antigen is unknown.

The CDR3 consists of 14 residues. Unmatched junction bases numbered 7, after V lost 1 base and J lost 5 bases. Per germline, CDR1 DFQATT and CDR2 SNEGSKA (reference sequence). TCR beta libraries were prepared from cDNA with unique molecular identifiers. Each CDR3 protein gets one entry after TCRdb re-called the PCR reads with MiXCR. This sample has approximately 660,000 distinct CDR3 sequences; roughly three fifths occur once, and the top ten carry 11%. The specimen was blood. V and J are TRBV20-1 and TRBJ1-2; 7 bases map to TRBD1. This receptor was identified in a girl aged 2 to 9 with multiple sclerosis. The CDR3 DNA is TGCAGTGCTAGAGCCCCGGACAGGCGTTATGGCTACACCTTC. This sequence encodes CSARAPDRRYGYTF.